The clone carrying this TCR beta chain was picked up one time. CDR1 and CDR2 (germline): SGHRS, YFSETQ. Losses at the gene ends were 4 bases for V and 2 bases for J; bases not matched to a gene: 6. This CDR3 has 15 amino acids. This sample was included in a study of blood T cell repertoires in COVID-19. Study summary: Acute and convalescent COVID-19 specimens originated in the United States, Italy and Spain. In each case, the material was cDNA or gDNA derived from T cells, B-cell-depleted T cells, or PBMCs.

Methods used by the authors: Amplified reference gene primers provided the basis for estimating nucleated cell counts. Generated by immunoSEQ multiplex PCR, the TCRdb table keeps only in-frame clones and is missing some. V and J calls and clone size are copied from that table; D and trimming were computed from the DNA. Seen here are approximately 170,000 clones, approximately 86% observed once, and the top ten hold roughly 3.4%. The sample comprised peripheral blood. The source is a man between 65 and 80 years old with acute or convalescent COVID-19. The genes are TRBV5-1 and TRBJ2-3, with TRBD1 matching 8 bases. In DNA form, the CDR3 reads TGCGCCAGCAGCCAGTCACAGGGGGACACAGATACGCAGTATTTT. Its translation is CASSQSQGDTDTQYF.